The rows below give T cell receptor beta chains drawn from one sample of a study of blood T cell repertoires in COVID-19. Sequenced by immunoSEQ multiplex PCR; TCRdb stores in-frame clones only, minus some. The table lists about 260,000 clones, about 90% of them singletons. The material sequenced was peripheral blood. The receptors derive from a woman between 45 and 65 years old with acute or convalescent COVID-19. CDR3s include the opening cysteine and the closing phenylalanine or tryptophan. The order of the fields is V gene, D gene, J gene, clone size, CDR3 protein, CDR3 DNA. The D gene is left open where the match is weak. Only part of the rows carry a size: once, few, many, or a class if the clone is expanded.

TRBV4-1,TRBD1,TRBJ1-2,NA,CASSPRDRRDYGYTF,TGCGCCAGCAGCCCCCGGGACAGGAGGGACTATGGCTACACCTTC
TRBV29-1,TRBD2,TRBJ2-7,NA,CSAGGSYEQYF,TGCAGCGCGGGGGGGAGTTACGAGCAGTACTTC
TRBV30,NA,TRBJ2-5,NA,CAWSLLGLETQYF,TGTGCCTGGAGTCTCTTGGGGCTCGAGACCCAGTACTTC
TRBV11-2,TRBD2,TRBJ2-3,NA,CASSPRLAGTDTQYF,TGTGCCAGCAGCCCGAGACTAGCGGGAACAGATACGCAGTATTTT
TRBV2,NA,TRBJ1-3,NA,CASSAPWTAAYSGNTIYF,TGTGCCAGCAGTGCGCCTTGGACAGCCGCGTACTCTGGAAACACCATATATTTT
TRBV28,TRBD1,TRBJ2-1,NA,CASSLSGQGGHNEQFF,TGTGCCAGCAGTTTATCCGGACAGGGAGGACACAATGAGCAGTTCTTC
TRBV7-2,NA,TRBJ1-2,NA,CASTQGVGTNYGYTF,TGTGCCAGCACCCAAGGGGTTGGCACCAACTATGGCTACACCTTC
TRBV7-2,NA,TRBJ2-2,once,CASSFREVGTGELFF,TGTGCCAGCAGCTTCAGGGAGGTGGGCACCGGGGAGCTGTTTTTT
TRBV29-1,NA,TRBJ1-2,few,CSTSAGSRGGYTF,TGCAGCACGAGCGCAGGGTCCCGGGGGGGCTACACCTTC
TRBV5-1,TRBD2,TRBJ2-7,NA,CASSLTLSGSKNEQYF,TGCGCCAGCAGCTTGACCCTTAGCGGGAGCAAGAACGAGCAGTACTTC
TRBV7-9,TRBD1,TRBJ1-4,NA,CASSRTGGEKLFF,TGTGCCAGCAGCAGGACAGGTGGTGAAAAACTGTTTTTT